This T cell receptor (beta chain) stems from a study of cytomegalovirus exposure and HLA in healthy donors. Findings and limits, study-wide: Relative to the roughly 700-donor mean, N-insertions were reportedly fewer in an Asian-associated ancestry cluster in a later analysis.

The CDR3 covers 13 residues. Per the germline V gene, CDR1 is SSHAT and CDR2 is FNYEAQ (reference sequence). About this clone: Antigen unknown. Relative to the germline gene, one junction end is altered; a read error may explain this.

PCR was performed using 60 Vbeta and 13 Jbeta primers. The assay was immunoSEQ multiplex PCR, and TCRdb's table has in-frame clones only and misses some. The sample lists 80,000 or so clones; more than 50% were seen once. This chain links TRBV7-7 with TRBJ2-2, with unresolved D. The TCR originated in a male donor in good health and CMV-seropositive. Sequences were obtained from PBMCs. CDR3 residues: CASSQYLTGELFF. CDR3 DNA sequence: TGTGCTAGCAGCCAGTACCTTACCGGGGAGCTGTTTTTT.